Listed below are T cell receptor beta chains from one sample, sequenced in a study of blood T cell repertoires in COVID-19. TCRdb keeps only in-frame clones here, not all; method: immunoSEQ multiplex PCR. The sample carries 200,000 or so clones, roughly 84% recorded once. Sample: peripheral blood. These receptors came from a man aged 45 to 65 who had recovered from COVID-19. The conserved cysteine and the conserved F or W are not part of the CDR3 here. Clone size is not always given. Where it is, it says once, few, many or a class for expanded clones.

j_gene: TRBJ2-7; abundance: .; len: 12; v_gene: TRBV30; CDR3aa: AWSGGLATYEQY
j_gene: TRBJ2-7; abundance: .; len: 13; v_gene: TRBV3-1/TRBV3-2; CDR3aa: ASSQGGTVAYEQY
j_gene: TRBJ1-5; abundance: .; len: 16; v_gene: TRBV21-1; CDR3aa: ASSKVLYKPSSNQPQH
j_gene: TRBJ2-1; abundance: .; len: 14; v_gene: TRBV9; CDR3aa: ASSGQGAYRENEQF
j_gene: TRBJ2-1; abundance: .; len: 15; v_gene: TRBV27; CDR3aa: ASSLRAGGPIVDEQF
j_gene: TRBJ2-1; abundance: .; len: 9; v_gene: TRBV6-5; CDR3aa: ASSLLNEQF
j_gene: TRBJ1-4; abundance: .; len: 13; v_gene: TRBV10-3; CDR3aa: AISEGGATNEKLF
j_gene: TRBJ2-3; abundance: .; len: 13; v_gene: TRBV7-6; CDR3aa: ASSLVVSSTDTQY
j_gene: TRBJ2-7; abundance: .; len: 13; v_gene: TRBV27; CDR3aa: ASSRSSGKPYEQY
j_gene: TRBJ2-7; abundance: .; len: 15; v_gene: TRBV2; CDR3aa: ASTLRVQVLGGREQY
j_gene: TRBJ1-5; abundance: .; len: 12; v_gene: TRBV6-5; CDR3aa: ASIGHFSNQPQH
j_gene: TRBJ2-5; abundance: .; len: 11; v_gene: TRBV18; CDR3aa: ASSPIPVETQY
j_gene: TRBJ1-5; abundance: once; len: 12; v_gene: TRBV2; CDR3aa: ASTSGTGNQPQH
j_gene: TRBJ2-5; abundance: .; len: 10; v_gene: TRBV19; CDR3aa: ASSGSIETQY
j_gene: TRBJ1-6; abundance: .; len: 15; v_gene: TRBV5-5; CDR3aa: ASSLDPVGGVNSPLH
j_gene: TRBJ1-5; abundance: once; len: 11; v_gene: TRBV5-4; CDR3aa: ASSRDRGEPQH
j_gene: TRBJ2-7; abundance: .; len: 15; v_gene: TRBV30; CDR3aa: AWSREGLAGANYEQY
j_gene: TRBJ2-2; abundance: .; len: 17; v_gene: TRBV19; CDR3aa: ASSMLHSLAGVEHGELF
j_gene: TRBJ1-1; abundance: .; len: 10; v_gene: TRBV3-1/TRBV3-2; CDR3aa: ASSSGGVEAF
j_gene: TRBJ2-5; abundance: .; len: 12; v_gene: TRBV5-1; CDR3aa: ASSLRDRGETQY
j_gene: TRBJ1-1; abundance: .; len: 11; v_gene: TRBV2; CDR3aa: ASTGQGATEAF
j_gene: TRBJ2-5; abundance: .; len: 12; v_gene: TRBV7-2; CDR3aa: ASSLGRGSETQY
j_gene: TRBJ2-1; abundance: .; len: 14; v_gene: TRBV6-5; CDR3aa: ASSYSQLAGYNEQF
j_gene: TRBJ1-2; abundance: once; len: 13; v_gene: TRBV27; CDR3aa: ASSSMGQGYNGYT
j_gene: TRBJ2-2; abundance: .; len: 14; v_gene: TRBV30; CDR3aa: AWSGSRTGRVGELF
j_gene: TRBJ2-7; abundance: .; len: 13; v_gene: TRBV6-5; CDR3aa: ASSLAGGIPYEQY
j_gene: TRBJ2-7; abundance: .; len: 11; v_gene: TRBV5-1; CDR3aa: ASSQVSSYEQY
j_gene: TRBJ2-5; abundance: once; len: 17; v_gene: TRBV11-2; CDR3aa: ASSFPRLQTTSKSPTQY
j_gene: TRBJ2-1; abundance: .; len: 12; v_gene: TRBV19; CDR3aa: ASSTGGTANEQF
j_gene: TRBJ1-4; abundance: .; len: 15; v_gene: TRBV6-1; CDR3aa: ASSDNGRGRTNEKLF
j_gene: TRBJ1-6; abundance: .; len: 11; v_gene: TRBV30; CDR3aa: AWRQNLNSPLH
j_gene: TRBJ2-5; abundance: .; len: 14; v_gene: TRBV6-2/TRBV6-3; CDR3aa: ASSTGLAGGQETQY
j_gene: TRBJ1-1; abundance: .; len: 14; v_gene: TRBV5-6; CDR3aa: ASSLGRGQMNTEAF
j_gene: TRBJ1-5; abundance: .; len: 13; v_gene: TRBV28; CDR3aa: ASSLGGISNQPQH
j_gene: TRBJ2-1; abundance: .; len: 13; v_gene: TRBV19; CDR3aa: ASSSRGSGNNEQF
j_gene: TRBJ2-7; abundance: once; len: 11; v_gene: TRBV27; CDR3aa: ASSYRAFYEQY
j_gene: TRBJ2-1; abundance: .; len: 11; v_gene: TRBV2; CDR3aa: ASSVARDNEQF
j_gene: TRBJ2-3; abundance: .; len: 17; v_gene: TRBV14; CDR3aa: ASSQVAGTGNPSTDTQY
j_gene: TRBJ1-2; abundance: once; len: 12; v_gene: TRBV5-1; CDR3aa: ASSLSVQVRGYT
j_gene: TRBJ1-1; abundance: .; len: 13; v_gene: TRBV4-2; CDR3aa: ASSQGLQGGTEAF
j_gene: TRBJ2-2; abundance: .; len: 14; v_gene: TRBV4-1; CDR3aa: ASSQKAKRVGGELF
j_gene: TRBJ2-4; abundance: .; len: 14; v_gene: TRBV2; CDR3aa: ASSVSLLLAKNIQY
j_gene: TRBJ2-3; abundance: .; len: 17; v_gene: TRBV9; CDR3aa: ASSPLGVAGATSTDTQY
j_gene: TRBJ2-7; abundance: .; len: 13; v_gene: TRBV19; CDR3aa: ASRPRQGMLYEQY
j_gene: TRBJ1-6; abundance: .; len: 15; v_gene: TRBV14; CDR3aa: ASSQGLSSSYNSPLH
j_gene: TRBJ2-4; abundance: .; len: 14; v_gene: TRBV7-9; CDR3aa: ASSKFGDTGKNIQY
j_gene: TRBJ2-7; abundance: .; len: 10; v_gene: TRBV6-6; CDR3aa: ASIGGSYEQY
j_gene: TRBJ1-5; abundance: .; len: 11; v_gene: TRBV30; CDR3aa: AWSVQSNQPQH
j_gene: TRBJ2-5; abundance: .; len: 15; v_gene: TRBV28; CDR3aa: ASSLGQGAKGQETQY